The clone carrying this TCR beta chain was seen a few times. The sample comes from a study of T-cell reconstitution after alpha-beta-depleted transplantation in children. The CDR3 length is 19 residues. With 5 bases clipped from V and 8 bases from J, the junction kept 16 bases outside the gene matches. CDR1 is MRHNA, CDR2 SNTAGT, per germline. Unique molecular identifiers were incorporated when the TCRbeta library was constructed. TCRdb analysed the PCR reads with MiXCR anew, one entry per CDR3 protein. The table has roughly 500,000 distinct CDR3 sequences, around a third seen once; the top ten hold less than 2.5%.

Material: PBMCs from the stem cell graft donor, obtained from the stem cell graft. The TCR sequence derives from a human donor who donated a stem cell graft to a child with aplastic anemia. The chain links TRBV6-4 to TRBJ2-1, with 15 bases aligning to TRBD2. CDR3 protein: CASSNRPGTSGRRGDEQFF. CDR3 in DNA: TGTGCCAGCAGTAACCGACCCGGGACTAGCGGGAGGAGGGGGGATGAGCAGTTCTTC.